This T cell receptor beta chain came from a study of regulatory and conventional T cells in RAG deficiency. Study results and limitations: Control T-cell subsets had markedly higher Shannon entropy and lower Simpson indices than RAG-deficient patients.

CDR1 is SGDLS and CDR2 is YYNGEE in the germline V gene. This CDR3 region has 14 residues. V was trimmed by 3 bases and J by 0 bases, leaving 9 bases between them. Of note for this clone: Its antigen remains unknown.

TCRdb's copy holds only in-frame clones and misses some; the assay was immunoSEQ multiplex PCR. The repertoire includes tens of thousands of clones, approximately 90% of them detected once, and 5.4% sits in the top ten. These data are also associated with another study on regulatory T cells. As that report states: Amplification used 52 TRBV primers and 13 TRBJ primers. Skewed V and J usage and few unique V-J pairs marked patient repertoires, most in Tregs.

The sequence was obtained from a human donor in good health. The V gene is TRBV9, the J gene TRBJ1-1; tentative D call: TRBD1 (6 bases). What was sequenced was CD8+ T cells sorted from blood. The CDR3 DNA sequence: TGTGCCAGCAGCGAGGGACACCTGAACACTGAAGCTTTCTTT. Its translation: CASSEGHLNTEAFF.